This TCR beta chain came from a study of blood T cell repertoires in COVID-19 (dated by TCRdb to 2020 to 2021). About the investigation overall: Samples from collaborators originated in the United States, Italy and Spain and spanned both the acute and convalescent phases of COVID-19. The prospective study material was composed of cDNA or gDNA derived from T cells, B-cell-depleted T cells, or PBMCs. Deeply sampled blood TCRbeta repertoires from subjects exposed to, actively infected with, or recovered from COVID-19 were included in the dataset. The repertoires were released in a freely available public database meant as a resource for research on the immune response to SARS-CoV-2. The samples were drawn from the first 160 participants of the ongoing ImmuneRACE study and from 950 to 1,500 subjects provided by 6 global collaborators. Sample metadata almost always included a de-identified subject ID, COVID-19 status, age in years and sex. HLA class I and class II types, where available, came from metadata supplied by the sample provider rather than from assay-based typing. The paper's findings and limits, for the study overall: The amount of clinical and demographic metadata varied by source and participant and was provided uncurated.

CDR1 and CDR2 are drawn from the germline V gene: SGHTS, YDEGEE. Relative to germline, V is 2 bases shorter and J is 7 bases shorter, with 11 bases between their ends. The CDR3 numbers 13 residues from cysteine through phenylalanine. CDR3 DNA is the only sequence kept; it has 39 bases, read in frame from the first base. TCRbeta CDR3 regions were amplified from genomic DNA by means of the immunoSEQ Assay, a bias-controlled multiplex PCR. From the authors' description of their analysis: The number of nucleated cells in each sample was estimated by amplification of reference gene primers within the assay. To quantify the absolute abundance of each unique TCRbeta CDR3 rearrangement, sequence reads were collapsed and filtered. For each sample, productive Simpson clonality was calculated as the square root of Simpson's diversity index across productive rearrangements. The source is immuneACCESS, and TCRdb retained only in-frame sequences with V and J called. Part of the clones is not carried over; for the studies checked, unresolved V genes explain less than half of this, and the remainder is unexplained. V, J and clone size were drawn from that table, and D and trimming were deduced from the DNA. For this sample the table gives about 96,000 clones, of which 85% to 90% were detected only once. 4% to 5% of the sample is taken by the ten largest.

One collaborating source in Seattle enrolled patients during active infection and followed them longitudinally through the course of disease. The collaborating institutions used their own protocols to collect whole blood in K2EDTA tubes. Collaborator samples were shipped for TCRbeta analysis as frozen whole blood, isolated PBMCs, or DNA extracted from either sample type. Details on this clone: Its binding antigen is unknown. Base qualities are missing; no much larger clone stands one base away.

This sequence uses TRBV5-8 and TRBJ2-3, and the D gene may be TRBD2, 6 bases matching. The clonotype originates from a human donor with COVID-19, enrolled during active disease. The donor label of this sample is uncertain. Sample: peripheral blood. The nucleotide sequence reads as follows: TGTGCCAGCAGCTTAACTAGCTTTAATACGCAGTATTTT. This is translated as CASSLTSFNTQYF.